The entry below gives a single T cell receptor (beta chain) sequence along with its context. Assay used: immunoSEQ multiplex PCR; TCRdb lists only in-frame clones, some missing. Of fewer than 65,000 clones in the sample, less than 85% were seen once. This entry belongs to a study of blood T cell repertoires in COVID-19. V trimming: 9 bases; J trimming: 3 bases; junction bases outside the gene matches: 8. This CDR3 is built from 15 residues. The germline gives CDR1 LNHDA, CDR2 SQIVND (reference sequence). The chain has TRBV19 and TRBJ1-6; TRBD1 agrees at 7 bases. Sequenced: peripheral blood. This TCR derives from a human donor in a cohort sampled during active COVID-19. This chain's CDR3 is CASSSRDSYNSPLHF. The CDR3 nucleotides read TGTGCCAGCAGCAGCCGGGACAGCTATAATTCACCCCTCCACTTT.